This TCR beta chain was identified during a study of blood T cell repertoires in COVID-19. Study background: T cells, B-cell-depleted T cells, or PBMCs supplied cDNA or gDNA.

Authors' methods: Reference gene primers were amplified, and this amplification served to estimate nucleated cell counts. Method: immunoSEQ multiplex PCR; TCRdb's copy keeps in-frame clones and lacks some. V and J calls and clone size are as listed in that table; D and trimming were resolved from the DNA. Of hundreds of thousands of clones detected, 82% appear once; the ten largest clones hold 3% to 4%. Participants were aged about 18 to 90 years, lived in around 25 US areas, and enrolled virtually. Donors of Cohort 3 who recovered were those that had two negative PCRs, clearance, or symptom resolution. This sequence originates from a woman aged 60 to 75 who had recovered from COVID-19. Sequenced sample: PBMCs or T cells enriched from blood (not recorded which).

The CDR3 region has the DNA TGTGCTAGTGGTACACAGGGACCAATGAATGAAGCTTTCTTT. This sequence encodes CASGTQGPMNEAFF. The rearrangement joins TRBV12-5 to TRBJ1-1; D is possibly TRBD1 (6 bases). The CDR3 has 14 amino acids. Germline V gene sequence: CDR1 LGHNT, CDR2 FRNRAP. V dropped 5 bases and J dropped 7 bases, with 17 bases sitting between them.